This is a list of T cell receptor beta chains from one sample in a study of radiotherapy plus CTLA-4 blockade in lung cancer. Repertoires were generated with immunoSEQ multiplex PCR, while TCRdb's copy carries only in-frame clones and drops some. Counted here are under 55,000 clones, roughly 84% occurring once; the ten biggest clones make up 2.5% to 4%. Material: peripheral blood, obtained from a patient treated with radiotherapy plus ipilimumab. Every receptor here comes from a human donor with non-small cell lung cancer who had a partial response to radiotherapy plus ipilimumab. Both conserved end residues are part of each CDR3. Each record gives: D gene, J gene, CDR3 length, V gene, CDR3 protein, CDR3 DNA. D genes are given only for firm matches.

- TRBJ2-5 15 TRBV11-1 CASSPGGPLQETQYF TGTGCCAGCAGCCCGGGGGGCCCACTCCAAGAGACCCAGTACTTC
TRBD1 TRBJ2-7 13 TRBV9 CASSTGQGGEQYF TGTGCCAGCAGCACGGGACAGGGGGGCGAGCAGTACTTC
- TRBJ2-5 13 TRBV5-6 CASSLRSGETQYF TGTGCCAGCAGCTTGCGGTCGGGAGAGACCCAGTACTTC
- TRBJ2-1 17 TRBV7-3 CASSRTHPGGRYNEQFF TGTGCCAGCAGCCGTACCCACCCCGGGGGGCGCTACAATGAGCAGTTCTTC
TRBD1 TRBJ1-1 14 TRBV7-9 CASSSPTGSAEAFF TGTGCCAGCAGCTCACCGACAGGGAGCGCTGAAGCTTTCTTT
- TRBJ2-1 15 TRBV6-6 CASRPVQGLGNEQFF TGTGCCAGCAGACCAGTACAGGGCTTAGGTAATGAGCAGTTCTTC
- TRBJ2-2 18 TRBV13 CASSLGLGNFANTGELFF TGTGCCAGCAGCTTAGGACTAGGGAATTTCGCGAACACCGGGGAGCTGTTTTTT
- TRBJ1-3 14 TRBV6-1 CASSEGSSGNTIYF TGTGCCAGCAGTGAAGGGAGCTCTGGAAACACCATATATTTT
TRBD1 TRBJ1-5 14 TRBV30 CAWSQGARVGPQHF TGTGCCTGGAGTCAGGGGGCAAGGGTTGGGCCCCAGCATTTT
- TRBJ1-6 13 TRBV2 CAGTGTDDSPLHF TGTGCCGGGACCGGGACTGACGATTCACCCCTCCACTTT
TRBD2 TRBJ2-5 15 TRBV27 CASSFLRTSEETQYF TGTGCCAGCAGTTTCCTCCGGACTAGCGAGGAGACCCAGTACTTC
- TRBJ2-2 14 TRBV6-4 CASSGSFNTGELFF TGTGCCAGCAGTGGTAGTTTTAACACCGGGGAGCTGTTTTTT